This T cell receptor beta chain came from a study of cytomegalovirus exposure and HLA in healthy donors. This CDR3 has 14 residues. Germline-derived CDR1 and CDR2 are LGHNA and YSLEER. V lost 6 bases and J lost 4, with 15 bases in between. Measured with immunoSEQ multiplex PCR; TCRdb has only the in-frame clones, and not every one. Among more than 150,000 clones listed, 65% to 85% were seen once. The chain links TRBV4-3 to TRBJ1-1; D remains unclear. The sequencing sample was made of PBMCs. The sequence was obtained from a young woman in good health and CMV-seropositive. CDR3 coding DNA: TGCGCCAGCAGGGTAGGGCAAGGAGGCACTGAAGCTTTCTTT. This codes for CASRVGQGGTEAFF.